Below, 10 T cell receptor beta chains from the same sample are listed, as sequenced in a study of cytomegalovirus exposure and HLA in healthy donors. The PCR made use of 60 Vbeta and 13 Jbeta primers. TCRdb's copy holds only in-frame clones and misses some; the assay was immunoSEQ multiplex PCR. The sample has 150,000 to 180,000 clones; roughly 77% are singletons. Sequencing was carried out using PBMCs. These TCRs come from a man aged 30 to 39 in good health and CMV-seropositive.

This clone showed up just a few times. The chain combines TRBV6-5 with TRBJ1-5; D might be TRBD1 (6 bases). V lost 10 bases, J lost 1 base, and 14 bases lay in between. The CDR3 totals 14 residues. The germline gives CDR1 MNHEY, CDR2 SVGAGI. Here the CDR3 reads CATTKTGSNQPQHF. CDR3 in DNA: TGTGCCACCACCAAGACAGGAAGCAATCAGCCCCAGCATTTT.

V and J are TRBV10-1 and TRBJ2-2; TRBD1 aligns across 7 bases. Germline V gene lookup returns CDR1 WNHNN and CDR2 SYGVQD (reference sequence). Trimming cost V 3 bases and J 4 bases; bases outside gene matches: 5. There are 15 residues in the CDR3. DNA of the CDR3: TGCGCCAGCAGTGAAGGGGGCATCCCCACCGGGGAGCTGTTTTTT. It yields the protein CASSEGGIPTGELFF.

The rearrangement uses TRBV5-1 and TRBJ2-3, with 11 positions matching TRBD2. The CDR3 has 16 amino acids. The V gene end was trimmed by 0 bases and the J gene end by 6 bases; junction bases not matched to a gene: 6. The V gene's germline CDR1 is SGHRS and CDR2 YFSETQ. The CDR3 loop reads CASSLDSGRAGDTQYF. In DNA, the CDR3 is TGCGCCAGCAGCTTGGATAGCGGGAGGGCCGGGGATACGCAGTATTTT. Full variable domain (rest looked up from reference TRBV5-1 and TRBJ2-3): KAGVTQTPRYLIKTRGQQVTLSCSPISGHRSVSWYQQTPGQGLQFLFEYFSETQRNKGNFPGRFSGRQFSNSRSEMNVSTLELGDSALYLCASSLDSGRAGDTQYFGPGTRLTVL.

V gene TRBV7-9 combines with J gene TRBJ2-5; tentative D call: TRBD1 (7 bases). Deletions cut 7 bases from V and 2 bases from J, with 17 bases between. The CDR3 has 15 residues. Germline V gene data show CDR1 as SEHNR and CDR2 as FQNEAQ (reference sequence). The CDR3 loop is CASTGDRAGQETQYF. The CDR3 bases are TGTGCCAGCACCGGAGACAGGGCGGGGCAAGAGACCCAGTACTTC. Combining the CDR3 with reference TRBV7-9 and TRBJ2-5 gives the whole variable domain DTGVSQNPRHKITKRGQNVTFRCDPISEHNRLYWYRQTLGQGPEFLTYFQNEAQLEKSRLLSDRFSAERPKGSFSTLEIQRTEQGDSAMYLCASTGDRAGQETQYFGPGTRLLVL.

This chain connects TRBV2 to TRBJ1-1; the match to TRBD1 covers 8 bases. V trimming: 4 bases; J trimming: 4 bases; junction bases outside the gene matches: 8. Germline assignment: CDR1 SNHLY and CDR2 FYNNEI. The CDR3 contains 15 residues. The CDR3 DNA follows: TGTGCCAGCAGTGCGTCGGCTACAGGGGGCACTGAAGCTTTCTTT. As protein: CASSASATGGTEAFF.

The rearrangement uses TRBV4-3 and TRBJ2-7; the match to TRBD1 covers 11 bases. Unmatched junction bases numbered 5, after V lost 0 bases and J lost 4 bases. The V gene's germline CDR1 is LGHNA and CDR2 YSLEER. The CDR3 totals 16 residues. The CDR3 sequence: CASSQDTGQGAYEQYF. The CDR3 coding sequence is TGCGCCAGCAGCCAAGATACCGGACAGGGGGCATACGAGCAGTACTTC.

The chain combines TRBV6-4 with TRBJ2-1, with a weak D call TRBD2 (5 bases). V lost 4 bases, J lost 0 bases, and 10 bases lay in between. Germline CDR1 and CDR2: MRHNA and SNTAGT. This CDR3 region has 15 residues. The CDR3 DNA sequence: TGTGCCAGCAGTGGAGAGCGGAGCTCCTACAATGAGCAGTTCTTC. Its protein is CASSGERSSYNEQFF.

The chain is built from TRBV29-1 and TRBJ2-1; TRBD1 might be the D (6 bases). The CDR3 runs 11 residues. Germline V gene data show CDR1 as SQVTM and CDR2 as ANQGSEA. CDR3 in DNA: TGCACTATCAACAGGGCGCATGAGCAGTTCTTC. Encoded protein: CTINRAHEQFF.

In regard to this clone: At the DNA level, this CDR3 is encoded by other sequences in the same sample as well. The chain carries TRBV27 and TRBJ2-3; no definite D call. Trimming took 2 bases from V and 6 from J, leaving 6 bases between them. The CDR3 is 12 residues long. The germline V gene encodes CDR1 MNHEY and CDR2 SMNVEV (reference sequence). CDR3 amino acids: CASSLTRDTQYF. The CDR3 bases are TGTGCCAGCAGTTTAACGAGGGATACGCAGTATTTT.

A word on this clone: Other DNA sequences within the sample encode an identical CDR3. The chain combines TRBV6-5 with TRBJ2-7, with a tentative D call TRBD2 (5 bases). Germline lookup yields CDR1 MNHEY and CDR2 SVGAGI. CDR3 length: 13 amino acids. The V end was cut by 2 bases, the J end by 0 bases, with 5 bases between. The CDR3 sequence is CASSYSGSYEQYF. The DNA for the CDR3 is TGTGCCAGCAGTTACAGCGGCTCCTACGAGCAGTACTTC.